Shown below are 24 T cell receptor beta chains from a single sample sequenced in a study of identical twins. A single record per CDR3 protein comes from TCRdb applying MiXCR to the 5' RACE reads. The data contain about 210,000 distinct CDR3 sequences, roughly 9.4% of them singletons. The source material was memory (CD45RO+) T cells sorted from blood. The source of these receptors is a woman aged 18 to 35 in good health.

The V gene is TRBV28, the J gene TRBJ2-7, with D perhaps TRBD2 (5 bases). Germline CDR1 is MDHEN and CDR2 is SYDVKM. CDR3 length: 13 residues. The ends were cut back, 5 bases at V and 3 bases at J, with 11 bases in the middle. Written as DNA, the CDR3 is TGTGCCAGCAGTCCCTCTAGCTTCTACGAGCAGTACTTC. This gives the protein CASSPSSFYEQYF.

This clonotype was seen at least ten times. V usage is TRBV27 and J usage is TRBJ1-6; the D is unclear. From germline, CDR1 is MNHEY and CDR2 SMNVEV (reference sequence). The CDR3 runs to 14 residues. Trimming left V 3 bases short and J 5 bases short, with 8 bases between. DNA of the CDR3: TGTGCCAGCAGTTTGCGTGGGGATAATTCACCCCTCCACTTT. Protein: CASSLRGDNSPLHF.

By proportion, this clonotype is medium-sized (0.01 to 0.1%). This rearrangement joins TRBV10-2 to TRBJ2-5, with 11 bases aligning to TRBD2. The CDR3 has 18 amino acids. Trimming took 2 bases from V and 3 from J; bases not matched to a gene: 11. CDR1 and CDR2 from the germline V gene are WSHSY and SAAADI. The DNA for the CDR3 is TGCGCCAGCAGTGAGCCCCGACTAGCGGGGAGTCAAAAAGAGACCCAGTACTTC. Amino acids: CASSEPRLAGSQKETQYF.

CDR3 residues: CASSQVAYEQYF. The CDR3 DNA is TGTGCCAGCAGCCAAGTAGCTTACGAGCAGTACTTC. This sequence joins TRBV3-1 and TRBJ2-7; D is unclear. The CDR3 contains 12 residues. The germline V gene has CDR1 LGHDT and CDR2 YNNKEL (reference sequence). V was cut by 1 base and J by 4 bases, with 5 bases left in between.

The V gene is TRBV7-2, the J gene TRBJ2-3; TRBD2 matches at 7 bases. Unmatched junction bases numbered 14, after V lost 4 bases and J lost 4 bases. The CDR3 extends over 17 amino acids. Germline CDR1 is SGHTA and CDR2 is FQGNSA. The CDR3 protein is CASSSLSTGGLSDTQYF. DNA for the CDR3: TGTGCCAGCAGCTCCCTCTCGACGGGGGGACTTTCAGATACGCAGTATTTT.

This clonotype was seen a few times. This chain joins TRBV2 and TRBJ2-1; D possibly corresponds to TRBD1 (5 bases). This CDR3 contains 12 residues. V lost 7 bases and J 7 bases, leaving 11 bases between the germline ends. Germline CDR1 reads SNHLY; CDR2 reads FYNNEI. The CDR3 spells CASNFAGNEQFF. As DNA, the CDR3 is TGTGCCAGCAATTTCGCAGGGAATGAGCAGTTCTTC.

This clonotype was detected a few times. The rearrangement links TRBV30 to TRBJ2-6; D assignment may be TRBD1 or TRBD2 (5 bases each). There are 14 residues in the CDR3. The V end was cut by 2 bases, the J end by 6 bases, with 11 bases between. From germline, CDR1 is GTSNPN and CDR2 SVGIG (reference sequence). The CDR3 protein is CAWSMGTTANVLTF. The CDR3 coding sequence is TGTGCCTGGAGTATGGGGACGACGGCCAACGTCCTGACTTTC.

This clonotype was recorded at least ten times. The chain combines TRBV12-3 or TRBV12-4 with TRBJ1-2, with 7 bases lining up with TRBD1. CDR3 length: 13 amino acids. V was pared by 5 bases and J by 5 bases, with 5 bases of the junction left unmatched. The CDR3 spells CASSPGTAYGYTF. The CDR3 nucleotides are TGTGCCAGCAGTCCTGGGACAGCTTATGGCTACACCTTC.

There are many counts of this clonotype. This CDR3 is CASSLARHYEQYF. DNA for the CDR3: TGTGCCAGCAGCTTAGCCCGGCACTACGAGCAGTACTTC. The chain uses TRBV7-2 and TRBJ2-7; no clear D. The germline V gene has CDR1 SGHTA and CDR2 FQGNSA. The CDR3 extends over 13 amino acids. The germline V and J ends were trimmed by 0 bases and 3 bases, with 6 bases remaining between them.

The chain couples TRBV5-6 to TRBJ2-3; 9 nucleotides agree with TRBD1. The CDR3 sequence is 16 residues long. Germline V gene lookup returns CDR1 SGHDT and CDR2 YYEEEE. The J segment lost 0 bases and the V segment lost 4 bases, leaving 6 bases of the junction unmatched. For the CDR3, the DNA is TGTGCCAGCAGCGCATCGGGACAGGGCAGCACAGATACGCAGTATTTT. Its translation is CASSASGQGSTDTQYF. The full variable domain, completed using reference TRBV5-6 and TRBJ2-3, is DAGVTQSPTHLIKTRGQQVTLRCSPKSGHDTVSWYQQALGQGPQFIFQYYEEEERQRGNFPDRFSGHQFPNYSSELNVNALLLGDSALYLCASSASGQGSTDTQYFGPGTRLTVL.

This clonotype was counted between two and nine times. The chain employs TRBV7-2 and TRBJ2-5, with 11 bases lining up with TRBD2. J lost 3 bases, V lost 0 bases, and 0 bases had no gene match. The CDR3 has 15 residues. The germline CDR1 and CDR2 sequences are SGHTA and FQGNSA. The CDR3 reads CASSLAGLAEETQYF. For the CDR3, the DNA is TGTGCCAGCAGCTTAGCGGGACTAGCGGAAGAGACCCAGTACTTC.

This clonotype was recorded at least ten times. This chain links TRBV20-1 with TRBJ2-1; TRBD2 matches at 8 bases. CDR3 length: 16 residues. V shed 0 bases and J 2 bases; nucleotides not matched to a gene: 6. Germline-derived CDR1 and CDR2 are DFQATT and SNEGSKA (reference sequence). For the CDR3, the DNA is TGCAGTGCTAGAGATCTGGCGCGGGGGGCCTACAATGAGCAGTTCTTC. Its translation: CSARDLARGAYNEQFF.

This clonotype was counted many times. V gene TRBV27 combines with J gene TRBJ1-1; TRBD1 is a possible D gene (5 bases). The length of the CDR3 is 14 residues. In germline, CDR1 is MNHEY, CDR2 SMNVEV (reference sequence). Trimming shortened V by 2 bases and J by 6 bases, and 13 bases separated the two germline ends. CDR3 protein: CASSLEFTGPEAFF. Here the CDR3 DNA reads TGTGCCAGCAGTTTAGAATTCACGGGACCTGAAGCTTTCTTT.

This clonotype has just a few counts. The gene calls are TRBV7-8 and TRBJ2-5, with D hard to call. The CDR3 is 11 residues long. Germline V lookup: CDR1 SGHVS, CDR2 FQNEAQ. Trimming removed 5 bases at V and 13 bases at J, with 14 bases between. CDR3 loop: CASSKASFLYF. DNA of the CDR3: TGTGCCAGCAGCAAGGCGAGCTTCCTGTACTTC. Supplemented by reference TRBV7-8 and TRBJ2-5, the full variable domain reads GAGVSQSPRYKVAKRGQDVALRCDPISGHVSLFWYQQALGQGPEFLTYFQNEAQLDKSGLPSDRFFAERPEGSVSTLKIQRTQQEDSAVYLCASSKASFLYFGPGTRLLVL.

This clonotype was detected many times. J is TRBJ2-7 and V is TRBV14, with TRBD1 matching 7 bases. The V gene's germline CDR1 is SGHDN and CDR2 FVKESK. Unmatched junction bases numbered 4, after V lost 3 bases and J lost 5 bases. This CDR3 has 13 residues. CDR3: CASSHLDRDEQYF. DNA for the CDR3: TGTGCCAGCAGCCACCTAGACAGGGACGAGCAGTACTTC.

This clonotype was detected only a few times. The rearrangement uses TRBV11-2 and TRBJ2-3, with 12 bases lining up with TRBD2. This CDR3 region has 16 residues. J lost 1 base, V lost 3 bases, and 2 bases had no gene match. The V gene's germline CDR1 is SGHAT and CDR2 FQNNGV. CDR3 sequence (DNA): TGTGCCAGCAGCTTTCTAGCGGGGGGGCGCACAGATACGCAGTATTTT. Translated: CASSFLAGGRTDTQYF.

For the CDR3, the DNA is TGTGCCAGCAGGCGACAGGGGTATGAAAAACTGTTTTTT. Translated, it gives CASRRQGYEKLFF. The V call is TRBV28, the J call TRBJ1-4, with 8 positions matching TRBD1. The J segment lost 6 bases and the V segment lost 6 bases, leaving 3 bases of the junction unmatched. This CDR3 has 13 amino acids. CDR1 MDHEN and CDR2 SYDVKM come from the germline V gene.

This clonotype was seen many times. The CDR3 reads CASGWAGGVTYNEQFF. For the CDR3, the DNA is TGTGCCAGCGGGTGGGCGGGAGGAGTCACCTACAATGAGCAGTTCTTC. The chain employs TRBV5-8 and TRBJ2-1; TRBD2 agrees at 8 bases. This CDR3 region has 16 residues. Germline CDR1 reads SGHTS; CDR2 reads YDEGEE. The junction had 11 bases not matched to a gene; V was cut back by 7 bases and J by 2 bases.

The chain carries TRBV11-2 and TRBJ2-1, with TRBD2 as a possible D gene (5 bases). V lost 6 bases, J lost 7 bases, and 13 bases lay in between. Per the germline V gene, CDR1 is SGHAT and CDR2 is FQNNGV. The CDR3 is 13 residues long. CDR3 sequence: CASRRIARNEQFF. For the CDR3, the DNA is TGTGCCAGCAGGCGAATAGCGAGGAATGAGCAGTTCTTC.

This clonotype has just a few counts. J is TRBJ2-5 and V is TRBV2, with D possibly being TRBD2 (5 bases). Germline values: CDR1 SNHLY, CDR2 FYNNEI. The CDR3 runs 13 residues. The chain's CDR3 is CALTPQREKTQYF. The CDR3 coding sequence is TGTGCTCTCACCCCTCAGAGGGAAAAGACCCAGTACTTC.

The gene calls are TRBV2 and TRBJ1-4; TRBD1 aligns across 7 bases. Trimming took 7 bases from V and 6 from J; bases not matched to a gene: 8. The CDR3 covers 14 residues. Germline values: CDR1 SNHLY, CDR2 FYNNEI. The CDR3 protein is CASNHGQVDEKLFF. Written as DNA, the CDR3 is TGTGCCAGCAACCATGGACAGGTGGATGAAAAACTGTTTTTT.

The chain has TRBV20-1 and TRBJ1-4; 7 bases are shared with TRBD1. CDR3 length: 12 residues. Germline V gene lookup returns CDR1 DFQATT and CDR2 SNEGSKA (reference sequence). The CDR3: CRAPGGNEKLFF. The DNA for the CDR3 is TGCAGAGCCCCAGGGGGAAATGAAAAACTGTTTTTT.

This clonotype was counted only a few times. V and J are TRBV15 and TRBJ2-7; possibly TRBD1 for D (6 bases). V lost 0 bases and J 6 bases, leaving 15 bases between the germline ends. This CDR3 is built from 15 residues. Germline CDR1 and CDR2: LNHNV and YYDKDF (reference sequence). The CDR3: CATSRDGQGLVEQYF. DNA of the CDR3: TGTGCCACCAGCAGAGATGGCCAGGGGTTGGTCGAGCAGTACTTC. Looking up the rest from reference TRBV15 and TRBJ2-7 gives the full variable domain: DAMVIQNPRYQVTQFGKPVTLSCSQTLNHNVMYWYQQKSSQAPKLLFHYYDKDFNNEADTPDNFQSRRPNTSFCFLDIRSPGLGDTAMYLCATSRDGQGLVEQYFGPGTRLTVT.

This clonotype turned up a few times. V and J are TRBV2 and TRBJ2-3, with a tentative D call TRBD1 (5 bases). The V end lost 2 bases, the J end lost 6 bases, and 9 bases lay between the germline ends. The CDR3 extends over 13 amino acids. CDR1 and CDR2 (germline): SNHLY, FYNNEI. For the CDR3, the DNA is TGTGCCAGCAGTGAAACAGGAGCGGATACGCAGTATTTT. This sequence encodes CASSETGADTQYF.